The 14 T cell receptor beta chains given below trace back to one sample, sequenced in a study of CD8 T cells in Susac syndrome. With random hexamers, 0.5 to 1 ug RNA was reverse transcribed. TCRdb re-analysed the immunoSEQ multiplex PCR reads in MiXCR, keeping a single row per CDR3 protein. Here the sample spans fewer than 350,000 distinct CDR3 sequences, 65% to 90% being singletons. What was sequenced was CD8+ T cells from PBMCs. These receptors were obtained from a human donor with multiple sclerosis.

The V gene is TRBV7-3, the J gene TRBJ2-1; D remains unclear. The CDR3 covers 13 residues. CDR1 SGHTA and CDR2 FQGTGA come from the germline V gene. The V end was cut by 2 bases, the J end by 1 base, with 3 bases between. This CDR3 is CASSLWSYNEQFF. CDR3 coding DNA: TGTGCCAGCAGCTTATGGTCCTACAATGAGCAGTTCTTC.

The rearrangement uses TRBV12-3 or TRBV12-4 and TRBJ2-7; a weak D match, TRBD1 (6 bases). Trimming pared 2 bases from V and 7 bases from J, leaving 15 bases between. The CDR3 covers 14 residues. The CDR3 here is CASSLSQGMGEQYF. The CDR3 DNA reads TGTGCCAGCAGTTTAAGCCAGGGGATGGGGGAGCAGTACTTC.

V usage is TRBV13 and J usage is TRBJ1-4, with unresolved D. CDR3 size: 13 residues. V was trimmed by 0 bases and J by 4 bases, leaving 3 bases between them. Per germline, CDR1 PRHDT and CDR2 FYEKMQ (reference sequence). Written as DNA, the CDR3 is TGTGCCAGCAGCTTAGGAGGTAATGAAAAACTGTTTTTT. Encoded protein: CASSLGGNEKLFF.

The chain recombines TRBV29-1 with TRBJ2-7; TRBD2 agrees at 13 bases. Germline CDR1 reads SQVTM; CDR2 reads ANQGSEA. Trimming took 7 bases from V and 0 from J; bases not matched to a gene: 6. The CDR3 spans 15 residues. The CDR3 coding sequence is TGCAGCGCCGCTGGGACTAGCGGGGCCTCCTACGAGCAGTACTTC. Translated, it gives CSAAGTSGASYEQYF.

V is TRBV7-9 and J is TRBJ1-4; TRBD1 matches at 8 bases. CDR3 length: 14 amino acids. Germline V lookup: CDR1 SEHNR, CDR2 FQNEAQ (reference sequence). The J segment lost 7 bases and the V segment lost 2 bases, leaving 3 bases of the junction unmatched. The CDR3 is CASSLRTGREKLFF. CDR3 nucleotide sequence: TGTGCCAGCAGCTTAAGGACAGGGCGTGAAAAACTGTTTTTT.

The V and J genes are TRBV7-9 and TRBJ1-4; D remains ambiguous. This CDR3 region has 14 residues. The V end was cut by 0 bases, the J end by 8 bases, with 10 bases between. Germline V gene sequence: CDR1 SEHNR, CDR2 FQNEAQ (reference sequence). In DNA, the CDR3 is TGTGCCAGCAGCTTAGCGGGTTTAGTAGAAAAACTGTTTTTT. Protein product: CASSLAGLVEKLFF.

This chain joins TRBV19 and TRBJ2-3; D not certain. V was pared by 1 base and J by 8 bases, with 16 bases between. The CDR3 is made up of 15 amino acids. The germline V gene encodes CDR1 LNHDA and CDR2 SQIVND (reference sequence). The CDR3 region is CASSIALRLYATQYF. The CDR3 region has the DNA TGTGCCAGTAGTATAGCCCTTCGTCTCTACGCTACGCAGTATTTT.

The chain has TRBV6-4 and TRBJ1-2; no firm D call. Trimming shortened V by 8 bases and J by 6 bases, and 13 bases separated the two germline ends. The CDR3 extends over 12 amino acids. Per the germline V gene, CDR1 is MRHNA and CDR2 is SNTAGT. Written as DNA, the CDR3 is TGTGCCAGCCCCGACGGTTCGGATGGCTACACCTTC. This gives the protein CASPDGSDGYTF.

The sample holds one count of this clonotype. This sequence joins TRBV4-3 and TRBJ2-1, with D perhaps matching TRBD1 or TRBD2 (5 bases each). The CDR3 consists of 15 residues. The V end lost 8 bases, the J end lost 0 bases, and 14 bases lay between the germline ends. Germline V lookup: CDR1 LGHNA, CDR2 YSLEER. CDR3 protein: CASAPGTGSYNEQFF. The CDR3 coding sequence is TGCGCCAGCGCCCCCGGGACGGGCTCCTACAATGAGCAGTTCTTC.

This clonotype was seen a single time. The rearrangement uses TRBV19 and TRBJ2-2; 7 bases are a match to TRBD2. The CDR3 loop spans 17 amino acids. In germline, CDR1 is LNHDA, CDR2 SQIVND (reference sequence). Trimming cost V 5 bases and J 0 bases; bases outside gene matches: 9. The CDR3 DNA reads TGTGCCAGTAGTGGGACTATCCTGGACGCGAACACCGGGGAGCTGTTTTTT. Protein product: CASSGTILDANTGELFF.

This chain joins TRBV19 and TRBJ2-2; no clear D gene. V shed 8 bases and J shed 5 bases, with 6 bases lying between them. The CDR3 sequence is 11 residues long. Germline V gene data show CDR1 as LNHDA and CDR2 as SQIVND (reference sequence). Here the CDR3 reads CASQVTGELFF. The CDR3 DNA follows: TGTGCCAGTCAAGTAACCGGGGAGCTGTTTTTT. Supplemented by reference TRBV19 and TRBJ2-2, the full variable domain reads DGGITQSPKYLFRKEGQNVTLSCEQNLNHDAMYWYRQDPGQGLRLIYYSQIVNDFQKGDIAEGYSVSREKKESFPLTVTSAQKNPTAFYLCASQVTGELFFGEGSRLTVL.

This sequence joins TRBV4-3 and TRBJ2-1, with 11 nucleotides matching TRBD2. The CDR3 is made up of 14 amino acids. The V gene end was trimmed by 4 bases and the J gene end by 10 bases; junction bases not matched to a gene: 6. The germline V gene has CDR1 LGHNA and CDR2 YSLEER. The CDR3 loop reads CASSRLLAGDEQFF. In DNA, the CDR3 is TGCGCCAGCAGCCGGTTACTAGCGGGAGACGAGCAGTTCTTC.

The genes are TRBV7-9 and TRBJ1-1, with D possibly matching TRBD1 (5 bases). The V end was cut by 3 bases, the J end by 0 bases, with 8 bases between. The germline V gene encodes CDR1 SEHNR and CDR2 FQNEAQ (reference sequence). The CDR3 has 14 amino acids. CDR3: CASSFDRMNTEAFF. The DNA for the CDR3 is TGTGCCAGCAGCTTCGACAGAATGAACACTGAAGCTTTCTTT. Based on the CDR3 plus reference TRBV7-9 and TRBJ1-1, the full variable domain is DTGVSQNPRHKITKRGQNVTFRCDPISEHNRLYWYRQTLGQGPEFLTYFQNEAQLEKSRLLSDRFSAERPKGSFSTLEIQRTEQGDSAMYLCASSFDRMNTEAFFGQGTRLTVV.

This clonotype has just a few counts. V gene TRBV11-1 combines with J gene TRBJ2-3, with 8 bases that match TRBD1. The V gene's germline CDR1 is SGHAT and CDR2 FQDESV (reference sequence). The CDR3 contains 14 residues. Trimming took 4 bases from V and 5 from J; bases not matched to a gene: 5. The CDR3 coding sequence is TGTGCCAGCAGCTCCAGGGGGCGAGGAGATACGCAGTATTTT. Amino acids: CASSSRGRGDTQYF. Full variable domain (rest looked up from reference TRBV11-1 and TRBJ2-3): EAEVAQSPRYKITEKSQAVAFWCDPISGHATLYWYRQILGQGPELLVQFQDESVVDDSQLPKDRFSAERLKGVDSTLKIQPAELGDSAMYLCASSSRGRGDTQYFGPGTRLTVL.